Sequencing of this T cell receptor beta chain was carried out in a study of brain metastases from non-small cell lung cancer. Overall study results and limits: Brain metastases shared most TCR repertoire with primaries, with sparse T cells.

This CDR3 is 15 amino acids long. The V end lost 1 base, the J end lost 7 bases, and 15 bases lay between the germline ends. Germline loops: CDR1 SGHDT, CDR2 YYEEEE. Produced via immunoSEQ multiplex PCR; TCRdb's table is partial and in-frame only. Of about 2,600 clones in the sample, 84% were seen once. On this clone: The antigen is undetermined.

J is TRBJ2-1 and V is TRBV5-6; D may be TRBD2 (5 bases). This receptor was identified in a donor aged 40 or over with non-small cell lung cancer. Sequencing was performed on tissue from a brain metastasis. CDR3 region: CASSLIRGRVNEQFF. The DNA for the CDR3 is TGTGCCAGCAGCTTGATACGGGGTCGTGTGAATGAGCAGTTCTTC.